The 30 T cell receptor beta chains listed next were all sequenced from one sample in a study of PD-L1 blockade in urothelial cancer. Measured with immunoSEQ multiplex PCR; TCRdb has only the in-frame clones, and not every one. Here the sample spans about 24,000 clones, roughly 80% being singletons. The specimen comprised PBMCs, sampled around atezolizumab (anti-PD-L1) treatment. The receptors derive from a man in his 70s with urothelial cancer.

The chain links TRBV30 to TRBJ2-1; no reliable D call. The CDR3 loop spans 13 amino acids. Germline-derived CDR1 and CDR2 are GTSNPN and SVGIG (reference sequence). V shed 3 bases and J shed 5 bases, with 11 bases lying between them. DNA of the CDR3: TGTGCCTGGAGCCCTTACATGAACAATGAGCAGTTCTTC. It is translated as CAWSPYMNNEQFF.

V and J are TRBV7-6 and TRBJ2-5; the match to TRBD1 covers 11 bases. CDR1 is SGHVS, CDR2 FNYEAQ, per germline. This CDR3 is built from 14 residues. The CDR3 here is CVKHRDRGRETQYF. The CDR3 DNA reads TGTGTCAAACACCGGGACAGGGGGAGGGAGACCCAGTACTTC. The variable domain in full, completed from reference TRBV7-6 and TRBJ2-5, reads GAGVSQSPRYKVTKRGQDVALRCDPISGHVSLYWYRQALGQGPEFLTYFNYEAQQDKSGLPNDRFSAERPEGSISTLTIQRTEQRDSAMYRCVKHRDRGRETQYFGPGTRLLVL.

J is TRBJ2-7 and V is TRBV27, with 10 bases fitting TRBD1. The CDR3 consists of 16 residues. Germline CDR1 MNHEY, CDR2 SMNVEV (reference sequence). V lost 6 bases, J lost 5 bases, and 13 bases stayed unmatched. The CDR3 spells CASRKPGQGISHEQYF. CDR3 in DNA: TGTGCCAGCAGAAAACCGGGACAGGGGATCAGCCACGAGCAGTACTTC.

The chain is built from TRBV19 and TRBJ2-1, with 7 bases matching TRBD1. This CDR3 is built from 14 residues. V was clipped by 6 bases and J by 9 bases; unmatched bases: 11. Germline-derived CDR1 and CDR2 are LNHDA and SQIVND (reference sequence). As DNA, the CDR3 is TGTGCCAGTAGCTGGACAGGCCCTTTGGGTGAGCAGTTCTTC. It specifies CASSWTGPLGEQFF.

The chain is built from TRBV7-9 and TRBJ2-4; TRBD2 agrees at 10 bases. CDR3 length: 18 amino acids. Trimming removed 6 bases from V and 0 bases from J; junction bases left unmatched: 11. Germline CDR1 reads SEHNR; CDR2 reads FQNEAQ (reference sequence). CDR3: CASSGTSGKRGAKNIQYF. In DNA form, the CDR3 reads TGTGCCAGCAGTGGTACTAGCGGGAAGAGAGGAGCCAAAAACATTCAGTACTTC.

V usage is TRBV30 and J usage is TRBJ2-7, with a weak D call TRBD1 (6 bases). The V gene lost 8 bases and the J gene lost 2 bases, with 16 bases spanning the gap. CDR3 size: 13 residues. The germline V gene has CDR1 GTSNPN and CDR2 SVGIG (reference sequence). The CDR3 loop is CARSGALPYEQYF. The CDR3 bases are TGTGCCCGCTCAGGGGCCCTCCCCTACGAGCAGTACTTC.

This rearrangement joins TRBV5-4 to TRBJ1-3; tentative D call: TRBD1 (5 bases). The CDR3 has 14 residues. Germline V gene sequence: CDR1 SGHNT, CDR2 YYREEE (reference sequence). The V and J ends lost 0 bases and 7 bases respectively, with 11 bases between them. CDR3 in DNA: TGTGCCAGCAGCTTGGAAGGTCGGGGGAACACCATATATTTT. Encoded protein: CASSLEGRGNTIYF.

The chain is built from TRBV7-6 and TRBJ1-1, with 8 bases identical to TRBD1. The CDR3 is made up of 12 amino acids. Germline V CDR1 and CDR2: SGHVS, FNYEAQ. Trimming took 5 bases from V and 6 from J; bases not matched to a gene: 2. CDR3 sequence: CASSGQGSEAFF. The CDR3 bases are TGTGCCAGCAGCGGACAGGGCTCTGAAGCTTTCTTT.

V and J are TRBV6-4 and TRBJ2-1; 7 nucleotides match TRBD1. Germline assignment: CDR1 MRHNA and CDR2 SNTAGT. The CDR3 extends over 14 amino acids. J was trimmed by 6 bases and V by 6 bases; bases with no gene match: 8. Here the CDR3 reads CASSRQGLGNEQFF. The CDR3 nucleotides read TGTGCCAGCAGCCGACAGGGCCTCGGCAATGAGCAGTTCTTC.

The chain employs TRBV2 and TRBJ1-5; 10 nucleotides agree with TRBD1. CDR3 length: 13 amino acids. CDR1 and CDR2 (germline): SNHLY, FYNNEI. Trimming cost V 8 bases and J 6 bases; bases outside gene matches: 4. CDR3 in DNA: TGTGCCAGCGGGACAGGGGAAGGTCAGCCCCAGCATTTT. This sequence encodes CASGTGEGQPQHF.

The chain couples TRBV18 to TRBJ2-7, with 13 bases identical to TRBD2. The germline V gene has CDR1 KGHSH and CDR2 LQKENI. This CDR3 region has 14 residues. V dropped 8 bases and J dropped 7; count of bases not matched to a gene: 8. CDR3 loop: CASTGTSGMLEQYF. CDR3 sequence (DNA): TGTGCCAGCACGGGGACTAGCGGGATGCTAGAGCAGTACTTC.

CDR3 residues: CASSLRLNEQYF. In nucleotides, the CDR3 is TGCGCCAGCAGCTTAAGACTCAACGAGCAGTACTTC. V and J are TRBV5-1 and TRBJ2-7; no clear D gene. This CDR3 spans 12 amino acids. Germline lookup yields CDR1 SGHRS and CDR2 YFSETQ. The V gene lost 2 bases and the J gene lost 5 bases, with 8 bases spanning the gap.

This chain connects TRBV2 to TRBJ2-3; weak D call: TRBD2 (5 bases). The CDR3 covers 14 residues. V was pared by 7 bases and J by 4 bases, with 15 bases between. Germline lookup yields CDR1 SNHLY and CDR2 FYNNEI. The CDR3 reads CASTVPGISDTQYF. The CDR3 DNA reads TGTGCCAGCACTGTCCCGGGGATCTCAGATACGCAGTATTTT.

V and J are TRBV29-1 and TRBJ1-2; tentative D call: TRBD1 (5 bases). Trimming took off 3 bases at V and 4 bases at J, with 15 bases between the two ends. Germline V lookup: CDR1 SQVTM, CDR2 ANQGSEA. The CDR3 spans 14 residues. For the CDR3, the DNA is TGCAGCGTTGATTCCTCGGGGGTAGGCTATGGCTACACCTTC. Its protein product is CSVDSSGVGYGYTF.

V gene TRBV28 combines with J gene TRBJ1-5; TRBD1 agrees at 8 bases. The CDR3 consists of 18 residues. Per germline, CDR1 MDHEN and CDR2 SYDVKM. Losses at the gene ends were 6 bases for V and 0 bases for J; bases not matched to a gene: 13. The CDR3 bases are TGTGCCAGCAGGTCCCTACAGGGGGGGGAATATAGCAATCAGCCCCAGCATTTT. Translating gives CASRSLQGGEYSNQPQHF.

This clone was seen more than once but under ten times. This chain connects TRBV29-1 to TRBJ2-5; TRBD2 agrees at 7 bases. J was trimmed by 1 base and V by 6 bases; bases with no gene match: 8. The CDR3 is made up of 14 amino acids. Germline V gives CDR1 SQVTM, CDR2 ANQGSEA. CDR3 in amino acids: CSVGAGAAQETQYF. The CDR3 DNA sequence: TGCAGCGTGGGCGCGGGAGCGGCCCAAGAGACCCAGTACTTC.

CDR3 DNA: TGTGCCAGCACCGAACTAGCGGGAACGTCCTACAATGAGCAGTTCTTC. It translates to CASTELAGTSYNEQFF. The genes are TRBV2 and TRBJ2-1; 10 nucleotides agree with TRBD2. CDR1 and CDR2 (germline): SNHLY, FYNNEI. CDR3 length equals 16 residues. V shed 7 bases, J shed 1 base, and the junction held 7 bases outside the gene matches.

The chain joins TRBV19 to TRBJ1-5, with D tentatively TRBD1 (5 bases). CDR1 and CDR2 (germline): LNHDA, SQIVND (reference sequence). The V end lost 6 bases, the J end lost 8 bases, and 20 bases lay between the germline ends. There are 15 residues in the CDR3. The CDR3 reads CASSPVGGEGKPQHF. The CDR3 coding sequence is TGTGCCAGTAGCCCCGTGGGGGGGGAGGGAAAGCCCCAGCATTTT.

This clone was seen only a few times. The rearrangement joins TRBV18 to TRBJ2-2, with 7 bases that match TRBD1. J lost 4 bases, V lost 4 bases, and 6 bases had no gene match. Germline V gives CDR1 KGHSH, CDR2 LQKENI. The CDR3 runs 15 residues. CDR3 coding DNA: TGTGCCAGCTCACAACGGGACAGTTCCACCGGGGAGCTGTTTTTT. As protein: CASSQRDSSTGELFF.

V and J are TRBV4-1 and TRBJ2-7, with TRBD1 identical over 9 bases. The CDR3 covers 17 residues. Germline lookup yields CDR1 MGHRA and CDR2 YSYEKL. The ends lost 1 base at V and 2 bases at J; junction bases unmatched: 9. CDR3 DNA sequence: TGCGCCAGCAGCCAAGTCAGGTCGACAGGGGGTACCTACGAGCAGTACTTC. Translated: CASSQVRSTGGTYEQYF.

V and J are TRBV9 and TRBJ2-2; 9 nucleotides align to TRBD2. The CDR3 runs to 17 residues. Trimming took 0 bases from V and 1 from J; bases not matched to a gene: 4. Looked up from germline, CDR1 is SGDLS and CDR2 is YYNGEE. The CDR3 is CASSVEAGGRNTGELFF. CDR3 DNA: TGTGCCAGCAGCGTAGAGGCGGGAGGGAGGAACACCGGGGAGCTGTTTTTT.

Only one count was recorded for this clone. This chain joins TRBV27 and TRBJ2-5; a weak D match, TRBD2 (7 bases). V was shortened by 0 bases and J by 4 bases, with 12 bases between the two germline ends. The germline V gene has CDR1 MNHEY and CDR2 SMNVEV (reference sequence). CDR3 length: 15 residues. The CDR3 nucleotides are TGTGCCAGCAGTTTATCGGCCGGGGGGCTAGAGACCCAGTACTTC. Its protein product is CASSLSAGGLETQYF.

The V gene is TRBV5-4, the J gene TRBJ2-3; TRBD1 matches 8 bases. The CDR3 is 15 amino acids. The J segment lost 2 bases and the V segment lost 0 bases, leaving 2 bases of the junction unmatched. Germline CDR1 and CDR2: SGHNT and YYREEE (reference sequence). Written as DNA, the CDR3 is TGTGCCAGCAGCTTGGACAGGGGGGTCACAGATACGCAGTATTTT. It yields the protein CASSLDRGVTDTQYF.

The chain combines TRBV18 with TRBJ1-2, with D uncertain. Trimming took 10 bases from V and 3 from J, leaving 15 bases between them. Germline V CDR1 and CDR2: KGHSH, LQKENI. The CDR3 extends over 13 amino acids. The CDR3, as DNA: TGTGCCAATGGAGGTGGGCAGGACTATGGCTACACCTTC. This codes for CANGGGQDYGYTF.

The chain links TRBV5-1 to TRBJ2-7; TRBD1 aligns across 8 bases. The junction had 15 bases not matched to a gene; V was cut back by 5 bases and J by 5 bases. The germline CDR1 and CDR2 sequences are SGHRS and YFSETQ. The CDR3 consists of 16 residues. The CDR3 is CASSLTSRTGWNEQYF. As DNA, the CDR3 is TGCGCCAGCAGTCTAACATCCAGGACAGGGTGGAACGAGCAGTACTTC. The full variable domain, its missing parts supplied by reference TRBV5-1 and TRBJ2-7, is KAGVTQTPRYLIKTRGQQVTLSCSPISGHRSVSWYQQTPGQGLQFLFEYFSETQRNKGNFPGRFSGRQFSNSRSEMNVSTLELGDSALYLCASSLTSRTGWNEQYFGPGTRLTVT.

The V gene is TRBV19, the J gene TRBJ1-2; possibly TRBD1 for D (6 bases). Trimming stripped 3 bases from V and 4 bases from J, with 15 bases between. Looked up from germline, CDR1 is LNHDA and CDR2 is SQIVND (reference sequence). The length of the CDR3 is 15 residues. The CDR3 coding sequence is TGTGCCAGTAGTATTTCTGGGACACCGGGCTATGGCTACACCTTC. As protein: CASSISGTPGYGYTF.

This clone was counted a single time. The V call is TRBV30, the J call TRBJ2-2; 9 nucleotides agree with TRBD1. This CDR3 contains 14 residues. The V and J ends lost 3 bases and 6 bases, in that order; junction bases with no gene match: 5. Germline V CDR1 and CDR2: GTSNPN, SVGIG (reference sequence). In nucleotides, the CDR3 is TGTGCCTGGAGCCGCAGACAGGGGGCCGGGGAGCTGTTTTTT. Translation gives CAWSRRQGAGELFF.

This clone was picked up one time. This sequence joins TRBV5-8 and TRBJ1-5, with 9 bases that match TRBD1. This CDR3 spans 15 amino acids. Losses at the gene ends were 4 bases for V and 2 bases for J; bases not matched to a gene: 4. Germline values: CDR1 SGHTS, CDR2 YDEGEE. Written as DNA, the CDR3 is TGTGCCAGCAGCGAGGGACAGGGAGGCAATCAGCCCCAGCATTTT. Its protein is CASSEGQGGNQPQHF.

The chain links TRBV18 to TRBJ2-3, with D perhaps TRBD2 (6 bases). The V end lost 4 bases, the J end lost 1 base, and 18 bases lay between the germline ends. Germline CDR1 is KGHSH and CDR2 is LQKENI. CDR3 length: 17 amino acids. The CDR3 bases are TGTGCCAGCTCACTGGGGCCCTCCGGGAGCGGCACAGATACGCAGTATTTT. Encoded protein: CASSLGPSGSGTDTQYF.

The gene calls are TRBV7-9 and TRBJ1-4; 7 bases are shared with TRBD1. Trimming cost V 2 bases and J 10 bases; bases outside gene matches: 7. The CDR3 is 14 residues long. CDR1 and CDR2 (germline): SEHNR, FQNEAQ (reference sequence). The CDR3 DNA reads TGTGCCAGCAGCTTATCATCTGAGGGGGCAAAACTGTTTTTT. Its protein product is CASSLSSEGAKLFF.